In this sample, the clone carrying this TCR beta chain turned up once. The target antigen is unknown. The sample is drawn from a study of blood T cells in healthy people across ages. Study-wide findings and caveats: Donor CMV status was unknown, possibly confounding expanded clonotype changes.

Alongside a J-beta primer mix, a sample-barcoded 5' primer served in a second PCR lasting about 7 to 12 cycles. A template-switch adaptor containing 12 random nucleotides labeled each cDNA molecule. Each sample provided no less than 2.5 million CDR3-containing paired-end reads. One entry per CDR3 protein, called by TCRdb with MiXCR from the 5' RACE reads. The sample has hundreds of thousands of distinct CDR3 sequences, roughly 50% seen once. V gave up 4 bases and J gave up 12 bases; unmatched junction bases: 18. This CDR3 region has 15 residues. Germline CDR1 and CDR2: SGHDT and YYEEEE. The V call is TRBV5-6, the J call TRBJ1-2; TRBD1 agrees at 7 bases. The sequenced material came from blood. The sequence came from a man at least 80 years old in good health. The CDR3 bases are TGTGCCAGCAGCCCGGGGACAGCGGGATTGGGGGTTCACACCTTC. This gives the protein CASSPGTAGLGVHTF.